This T cell receptor beta chain comes out of a study of PD-1 blockade in classical Hodgkin lymphoma. Looking at the study overall: Patients received nivolumab 3 mg/kg intravenously every 2 weeks.

Repertoires were generated with immunoSEQ multiplex PCR, while TCRdb's copy carries only in-frame clones and drops some. This table holds roughly 92,000 clones, roughly 92% found once. Every patient experienced relapse after autologous stem cell transplantation, and brentuximab vedotin exposure varied. Complete response, partial response or progressive disease constituted the best responses recorded. Study-wide results and caveats: The study reported lower baseline TCR diversity in newly diagnosed patients than in healthy donors. By C4D1, diversity of CD4+ TCRs had risen significantly, whereas that of CD8+ TCRs had not.

The V gene's germline CDR1 is LGHNT and CDR2 FRNRAP. CDR3 size: 15 residues. The V gene lost 1 base and the J gene lost 3 bases, with 12 bases spanning the gap. Turning to this clone: Its antigen is unknown.

The receptor was derived from a human donor with classical Hodgkin lymphoma. The V gene is TRBV12-5, the J gene TRBJ1-1; tentative D call: TRBD1 (6 bases). Specimen: peripheral blood mononuclear cells (PBMCs), collected at baseline. The CDR3 DNA follows: TGTGCTAGTGGTTTGGCCGTGGGGGCGGACACTGAAGCTTTCTTT. Residues: CASGLAVGADTEAFF.